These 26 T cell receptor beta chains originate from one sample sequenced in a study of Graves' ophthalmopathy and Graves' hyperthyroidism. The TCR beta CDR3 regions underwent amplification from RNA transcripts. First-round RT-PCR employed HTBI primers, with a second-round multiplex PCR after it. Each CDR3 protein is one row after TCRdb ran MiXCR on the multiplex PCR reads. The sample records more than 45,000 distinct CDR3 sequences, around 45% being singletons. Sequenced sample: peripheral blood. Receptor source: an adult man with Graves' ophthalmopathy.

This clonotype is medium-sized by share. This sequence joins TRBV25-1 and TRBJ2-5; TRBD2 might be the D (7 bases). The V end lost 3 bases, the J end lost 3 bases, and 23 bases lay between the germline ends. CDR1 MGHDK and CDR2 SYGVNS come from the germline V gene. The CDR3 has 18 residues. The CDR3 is CASSDVFTGGRMEETQYF. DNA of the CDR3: TGTGCCAGCAGTGATGTTTTTACGGGGGGCCGGATGGAAGAGACCCAGTACTTC. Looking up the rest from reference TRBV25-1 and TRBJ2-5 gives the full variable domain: EADIYQTPRYLVIGTGKKITLECSQTMGHDKMYWYQQDPGMELHLIHYSYGVNSTEKGDLSSESTVSRIRTEHFPLTLESARPSHTSQYLCASSDVFTGGRMEETQYFGPGTRLLVL.

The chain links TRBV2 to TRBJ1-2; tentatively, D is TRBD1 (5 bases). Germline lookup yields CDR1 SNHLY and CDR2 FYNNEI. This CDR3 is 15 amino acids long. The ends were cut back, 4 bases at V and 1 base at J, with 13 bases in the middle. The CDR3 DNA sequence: TGTGCCAGCAGTGGGGGGGTGCCTATTAACTATGGCTACACCTTC. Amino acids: CASSGGVPINYGYTF.

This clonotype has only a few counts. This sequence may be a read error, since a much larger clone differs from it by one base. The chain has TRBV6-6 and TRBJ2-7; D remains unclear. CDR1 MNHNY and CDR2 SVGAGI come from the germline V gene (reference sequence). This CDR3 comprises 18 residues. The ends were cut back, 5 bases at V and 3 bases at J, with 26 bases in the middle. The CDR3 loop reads CASSEARIGSARDYEQYF. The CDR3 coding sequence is TGTGCCAGCAGTGAAGCGCGGATAGGCAGCGCAAGAGACTACGAGCAGTACTTC.

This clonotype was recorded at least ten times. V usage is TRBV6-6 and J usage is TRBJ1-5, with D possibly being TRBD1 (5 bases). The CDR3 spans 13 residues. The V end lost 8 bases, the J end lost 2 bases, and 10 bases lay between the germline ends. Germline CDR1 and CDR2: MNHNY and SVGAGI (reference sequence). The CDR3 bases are TGTGCCAGCGGAAGCAGGGGCAATCAGCCCCAGCATTTT. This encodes CASGSRGNQPQHF.

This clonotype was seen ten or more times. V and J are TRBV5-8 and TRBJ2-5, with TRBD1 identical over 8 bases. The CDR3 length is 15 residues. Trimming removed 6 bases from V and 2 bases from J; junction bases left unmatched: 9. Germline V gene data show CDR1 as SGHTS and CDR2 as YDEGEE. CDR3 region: CASNLDRALQETQYF. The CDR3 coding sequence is TGTGCCAGCAATTTGGACAGGGCGCTACAAGAGACCCAGTACTTC.

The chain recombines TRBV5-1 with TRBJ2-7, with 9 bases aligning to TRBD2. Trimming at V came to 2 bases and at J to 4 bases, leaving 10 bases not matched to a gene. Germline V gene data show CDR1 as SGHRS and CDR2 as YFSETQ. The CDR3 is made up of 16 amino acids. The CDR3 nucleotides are TGCGCCAGCAGCTTTGGTAGCGGGGGAGTGCGGTACGAGCAGTACTTC. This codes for CASSFGSGGVRYEQYF.

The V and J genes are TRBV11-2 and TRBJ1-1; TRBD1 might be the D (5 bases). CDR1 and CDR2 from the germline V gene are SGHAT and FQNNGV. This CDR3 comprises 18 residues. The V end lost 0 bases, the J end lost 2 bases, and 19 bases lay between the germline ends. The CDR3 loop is CASSLDISGASGNTEAFF. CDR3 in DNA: TGTGCCAGCAGCTTAGATATCTCCGGGGCATCTGGAAACACTGAAGCTTTCTTT.

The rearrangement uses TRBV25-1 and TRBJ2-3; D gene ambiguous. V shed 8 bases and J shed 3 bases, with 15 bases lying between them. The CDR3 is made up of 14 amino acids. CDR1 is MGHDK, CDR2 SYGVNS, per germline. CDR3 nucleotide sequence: TGTGCCAGCCAGGCGGTTGAACAGACAGATACGCAGTATTTT. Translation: CASQAVEQTDTQYF.

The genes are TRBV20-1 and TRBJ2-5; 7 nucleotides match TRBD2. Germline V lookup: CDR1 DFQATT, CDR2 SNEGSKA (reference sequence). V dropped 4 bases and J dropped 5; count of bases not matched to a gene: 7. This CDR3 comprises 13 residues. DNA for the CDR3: TGCAGTGCTAACCGGGGGGTCCGGGAGACCCAGTACTTC. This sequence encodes CSANRGVRETQYF.

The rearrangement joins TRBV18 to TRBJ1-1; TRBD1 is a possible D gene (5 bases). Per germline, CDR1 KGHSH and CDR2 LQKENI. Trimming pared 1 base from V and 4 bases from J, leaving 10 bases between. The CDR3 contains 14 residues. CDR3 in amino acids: CASSPQRGGTEAFF. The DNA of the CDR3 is TGTGCCAGCTCACCACAGAGGGGAGGCACTGAAGCTTTCTTT. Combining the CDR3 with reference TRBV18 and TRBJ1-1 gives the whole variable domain NAGVMQNPRHLVRRRGQEARLRCSPMKGHSHVYWYRQLPEEGLKFMVYLQKENIIDESGMPKERFSAEFPKEGPSILRIQQVVRGDSAAYFCASSPQRGGTEAFFGQGTRLTVV.

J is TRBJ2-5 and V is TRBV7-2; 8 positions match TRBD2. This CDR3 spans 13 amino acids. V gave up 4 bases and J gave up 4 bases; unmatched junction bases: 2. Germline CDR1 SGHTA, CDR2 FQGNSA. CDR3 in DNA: TGTGCCAGCAGCTCCGGGGGGGGAGAGACCCAGTACTTC. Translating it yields CASSSGGGETQYF. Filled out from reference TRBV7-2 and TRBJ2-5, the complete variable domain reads GAGVSQSPSNKVTEKGKDVELRCDPISGHTALYWYRQSLGQGLEFLIYFQGNSAPDKSGLPSDRFSAERTGGSVSTLTIQRTQQEDSAVYLCASSSGGGETQYFGPGTRLLVL.

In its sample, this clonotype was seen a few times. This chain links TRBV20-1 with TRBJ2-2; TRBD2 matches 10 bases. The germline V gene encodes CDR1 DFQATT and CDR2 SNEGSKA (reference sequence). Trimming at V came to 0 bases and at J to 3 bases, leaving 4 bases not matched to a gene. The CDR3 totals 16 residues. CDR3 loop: CSARDLAGGYTGELFF. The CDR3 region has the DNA TGCAGTGCTAGAGATTTAGCGGGGGGTTACACCGGGGAGCTGTTTTTT.

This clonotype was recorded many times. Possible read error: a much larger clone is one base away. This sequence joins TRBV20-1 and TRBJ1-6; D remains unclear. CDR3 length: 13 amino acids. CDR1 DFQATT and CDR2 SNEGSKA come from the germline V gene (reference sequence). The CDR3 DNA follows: TGCAATGCACTCCGGGCTCCTTTGGTAGCCCTCCACTTT. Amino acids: CNALRAPLVALHF.

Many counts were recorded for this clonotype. CDR3 nucleotides: TGTGCCAGCAGCGAAGGGAGCAATCAGCCCCAGCATTTT. This codes for CASSEGSNQPQHF. The chain couples TRBV13 to TRBJ1-5, with D uncertain. CDR3 length: 13 amino acids. Germline values: CDR1 PRHDT, CDR2 FYEKMQ (reference sequence). The germline V and J ends were trimmed by 5 bases and 1 base, with 6 bases remaining between them. The full variable domain, with the rest looked up from reference TRBV13 and TRBJ1-5, is AAGVIQSPRHLIKEKRETATLKCYPIPRHDTVYWYQQGPGQDPQFLISFYEKMQSDKGSIPDRFSAQQFSDYHSELNMSSLELGDSALYFCASSEGSNQPQHFGDGTRLSIL.

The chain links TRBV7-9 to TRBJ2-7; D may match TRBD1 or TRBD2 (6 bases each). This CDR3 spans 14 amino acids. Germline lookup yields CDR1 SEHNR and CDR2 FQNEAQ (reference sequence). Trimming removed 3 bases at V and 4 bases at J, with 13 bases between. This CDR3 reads CASSLGAGPYEQYF. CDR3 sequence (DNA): TGTGCCAGCAGCTTGGGGGCGGGGCCATACGAGCAGTACTTC.

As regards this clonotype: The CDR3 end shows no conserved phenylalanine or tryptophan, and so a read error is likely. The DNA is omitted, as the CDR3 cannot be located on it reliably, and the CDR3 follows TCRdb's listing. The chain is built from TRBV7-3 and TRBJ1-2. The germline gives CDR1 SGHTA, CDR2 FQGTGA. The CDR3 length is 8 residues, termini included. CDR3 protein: CASSRLAG.

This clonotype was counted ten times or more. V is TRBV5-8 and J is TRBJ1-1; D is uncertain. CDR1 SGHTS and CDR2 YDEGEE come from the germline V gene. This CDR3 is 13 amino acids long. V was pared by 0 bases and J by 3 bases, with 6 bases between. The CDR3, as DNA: TGTGCCAGCAGCTTGGACAGTTACACTGAAGCTTTCTTT. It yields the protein CASSLDSYTEAFF.

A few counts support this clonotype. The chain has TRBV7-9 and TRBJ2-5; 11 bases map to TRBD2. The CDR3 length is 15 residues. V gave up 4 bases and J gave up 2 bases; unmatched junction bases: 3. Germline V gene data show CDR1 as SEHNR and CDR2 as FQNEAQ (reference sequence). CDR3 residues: CASSSTSGGQETQYF. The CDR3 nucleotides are TGTGCCAGCAGCTCTACTAGCGGGGGTCAAGAGACCCAGTACTTC. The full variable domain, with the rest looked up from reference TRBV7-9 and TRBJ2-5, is DTGVSQNPRHKITKRGQNVTFRCDPISEHNRLYWYRQTLGQGPEFLTYFQNEAQLEKSRLLSDRFSAERPKGSFSTLEIQRTEQGDSAMYLCASSSTSGGQETQYFGPGTRLLVL.

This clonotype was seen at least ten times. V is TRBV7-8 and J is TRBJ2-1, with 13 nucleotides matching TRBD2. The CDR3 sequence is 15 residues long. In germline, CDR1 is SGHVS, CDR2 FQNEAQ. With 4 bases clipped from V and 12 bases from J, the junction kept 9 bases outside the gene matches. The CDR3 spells CASSSRTSGGGGQFF. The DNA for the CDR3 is TGTGCCAGCAGCTCAAGGACTAGCGGGGGCGGGGGGCAGTTCTTC.

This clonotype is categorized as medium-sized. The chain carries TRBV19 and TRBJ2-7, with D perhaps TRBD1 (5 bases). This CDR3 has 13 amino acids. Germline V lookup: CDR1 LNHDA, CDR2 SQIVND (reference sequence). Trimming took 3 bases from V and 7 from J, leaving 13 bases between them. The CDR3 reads CASSIQSGYEQYF. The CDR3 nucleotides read TGTGCCAGTAGTATCCAGTCAGGGTATGAGCAGTACTTC.

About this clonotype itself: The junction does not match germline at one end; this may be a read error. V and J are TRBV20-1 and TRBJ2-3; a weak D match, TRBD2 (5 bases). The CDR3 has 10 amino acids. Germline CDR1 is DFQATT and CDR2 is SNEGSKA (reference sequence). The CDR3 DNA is TGCAGTGCTAGTCGGGATACGCGGTATTTT. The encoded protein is CSASRDTRYF.

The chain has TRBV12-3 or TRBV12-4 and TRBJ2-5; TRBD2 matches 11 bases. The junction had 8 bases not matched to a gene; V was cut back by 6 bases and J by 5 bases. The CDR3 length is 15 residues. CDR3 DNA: TGTGCCAGCAGGTCTCGACTAGCGGGACTGGAGACCCAGTACTTC. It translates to CASRSRLAGLETQYF.

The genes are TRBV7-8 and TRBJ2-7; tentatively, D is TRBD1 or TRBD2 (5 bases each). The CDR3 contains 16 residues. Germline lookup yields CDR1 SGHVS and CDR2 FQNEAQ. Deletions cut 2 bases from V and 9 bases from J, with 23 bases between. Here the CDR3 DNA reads TGTGCCAGCAGCTTACGAGGGACCAGACGCGTTGTTAGGCAGTACTTC. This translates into CASSLRGTRRVVRQYF.

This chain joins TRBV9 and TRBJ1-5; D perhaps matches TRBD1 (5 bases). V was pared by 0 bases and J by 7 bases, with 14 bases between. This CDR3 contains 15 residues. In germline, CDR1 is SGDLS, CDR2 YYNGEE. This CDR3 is CASSVDDGGGQPQHF. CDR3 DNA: TGTGCCAGCAGCGTAGACGACGGCGGGGGGCAGCCCCAGCATTTT.

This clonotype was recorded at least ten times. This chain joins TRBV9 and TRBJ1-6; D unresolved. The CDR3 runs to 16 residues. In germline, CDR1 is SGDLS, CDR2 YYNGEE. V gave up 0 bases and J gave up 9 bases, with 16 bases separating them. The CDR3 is CASSVDWGSKVSPLHF. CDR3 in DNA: TGTGCCAGCAGCGTAGATTGGGGTTCCAAGGTTTCACCCCTCCACTTT. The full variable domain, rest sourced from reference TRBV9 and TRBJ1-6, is DSGVTQTPKHLITATGQRVTLRCSPRSGDLSVYWYQQSLDQGLQFLIQYYNGEERAKGNILERFSAQQFPDLHSELNLSSLELGDSALYFCASSVDWGSKVSPLHFGNGTRLTVT.

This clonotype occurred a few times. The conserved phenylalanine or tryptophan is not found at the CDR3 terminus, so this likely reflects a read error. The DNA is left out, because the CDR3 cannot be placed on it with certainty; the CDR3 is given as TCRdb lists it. The CDR3 sequence is CASSGPGQ. This chain links TRBV2 with TRBJ1-4; the D call TRBD1 from the table was never checked on the DNA. The CDR3 adds up to 8 amino acids, both ends counted. From germline, CDR1 is SNHLY and CDR2 FYNNEI.